This T cell receptor beta chain was retrieved from a study of metastatic and nonmetastatic thyroid tumors. Background on the study: Comparative analysis of repertoires was undertaken across blood and tumor or nodule tissue obtained from malignant and benign thyroid patients.

Thyroid surgery was preceded by no treatment in any patient. Using MiXCR, TCRdb re-called clones from the PCR reads. The sample lists some 22,000 clones, over 20% seen once, with 10% to 15% in the top ten. Germline V gene data show CDR1 as LNHNV and CDR2 as YYDKDF (reference sequence). The CDR3 has 15 residues. The ends were cut back, 0 bases at V and 5 bases at J, with 11 bases in the middle. This clone has ten or more counts. The rearrangement links TRBV15 to TRBJ2-1, with D unclear. Material: blood. This receptor was taken from a male donor with papillary thyroid cancer or a benign thyroid nodule (not recorded which). Some clones in this sample may be carry-over from other donors' samples. The chain's CDR3 is CATSRERNSHNEQFF. CDR3 in DNA: TGTGCCACCAGCAGAGAAAGGAACAGCCACAATGAGCAGTTCTTC.